The 29 T cell receptor beta chains below come from one sample, sequenced in a study of blood T cell repertoires in COVID-19. Sequenced by immunoSEQ multiplex PCR; TCRdb stores in-frame clones only, minus some. The data show 200,000 to 300,000 clones, 85% seen once. The sequenced sample consisted of PBMCs or T cells enriched from blood (not recorded which). All receptors derive from a woman between 45 and 65 years old with acute COVID-19.

This clone showed up just once. Additional DNA sequences in this sample encode the identical CDR3. The chain carries TRBV19 and TRBJ2-1; maybe TRBD2 (6 bases). Germline V lookup: CDR1 LNHDA, CDR2 SQIVND (reference sequence). The CDR3 length is 10 residues. Between the trimmed V and J ends, which lost 8 bases and 7 bases, there was a span of 6 bases. CDR3 sequence: CASGGNEQFF. The CDR3 bases are TGTGCCAGTGGGGGGAATGAGCAGTTCTTC. The full variable domain, with the rest looked up from reference TRBV19 and TRBJ2-1, is DGGITQSPKYLFRKEGQNVTLSCEQNLNHDAMYWYRQDPGQGLRLIYYSQIVNDFQKGDIAEGYSVSREKKESFPLTVTSAQKNPTAFYLCASGGNEQFFGPGTRLTVL.

V usage is TRBV9 and J usage is TRBJ1-1; TRBD1 matches 8 bases. With 7 bases clipped from V and 7 bases from J, the junction kept 12 bases outside the gene matches. The CDR3 runs to 14 residues. Germline values: CDR1 SGDLS, CDR2 YYNGEE. CDR3 nucleotides: TGTGCCAGCTCAGCCGGACAGGGACGCGATGAAGCTTTCTTT. It codes for CASSAGQGRDEAFF.

V and J are TRBV3-1 (or the pseudogene TRBV3-2) and TRBJ2-7; 12 nucleotides agree with TRBD1. The CDR3 totals 17 residues. With 2 bases clipped from V and 6 bases from J, the junction kept 11 bases outside the gene matches. Germline V gene data show CDR1 as LGHDT and CDR2 as YNNKEL (reference sequence). CDR3 nucleotides: TGTGCCAGCAGCCAAACTCAAGGAGGGACAGGGGGCGTCGAGCAGTACTTC. Amino acid sequence: CASSQTQGGTGGVEQYF.

CDR3 nucleotide sequence: TGTGCCAGCAGTTTTGGCACCGCCCGGGAGCGAGGGAGTAACACTGAAGCTTTCTTT. Its protein product is CASSFGTARERGSNTEAFF. V and J are TRBV6-2 or TRBV6-3 and TRBJ1-1; D uncertain. V was clipped by 4 bases and J by 2 bases, with 26 bases between them. This CDR3 comprises 19 residues. CDR1 and CDR2 (germline): MNHEY, SVGEGT.

The chain recombines TRBV4-3 with TRBJ2-4; perhaps TRBD1 as D (7 bases). V lost 4 bases, J lost 3 bases, and 13 bases lay in between. Germline lookup yields CDR1 LGHNA and CDR2 YSLEER. The CDR3 contains 15 residues. The CDR3 spells CASSPRQGGKNIQYF. The DNA for the CDR3 is TGCGCCAGCAGCCCCCGACAGGGAGGCAAAAACATTCAGTACTTC.

The V call is TRBV5-4, the J call TRBJ2-3, with D maybe TRBD2 (6 bases). Germline CDR1 reads SGHNT; CDR2 reads YYREEE (reference sequence). This CDR3 is 16 amino acids long. V shed 1 base and J shed 0 bases, with 12 bases lying between them. Here the CDR3 reads CASSLLGGDSTDTQYF. The CDR3 bases are TGTGCCAGCAGCTTGCTGGGCGGGGATAGCACAGATACGCAGTATTTT.

The rearrangement joins TRBV5-5 to TRBJ1-1; TRBD1 aligns across 7 bases. In germline, CDR1 is SGHKS, CDR2 YYEKEE (reference sequence). This CDR3 spans 14 amino acids. V shed 5 bases and J 5 bases; nucleotides not matched to a gene: 9. In DNA form, the CDR3 reads TGTGCCAGCAGAGGACAGGCGTTAAAAACTGAAGCTTTCTTT. Translated, it gives CASRGQALKTEAFF.

This chain links TRBV18 with TRBJ2-5; D perhaps matches TRBD1 (5 bases). The V gene's germline CDR1 is KGHSH and CDR2 LQKENI. V was pared by 6 bases and J by 2 bases, with 10 bases between. There are 13 residues in the CDR3. The DNA of the CDR3 is TGTGCCAGCTCCTCAGGGCAGCAAGAGACCCAGTACTTC. It is translated as CASSSGQQETQYF.

The V gene is TRBV6-6, the J gene TRBJ1-1; no firm D call. Germline-derived CDR1 and CDR2 are MNHNY and SVGAGI (reference sequence). This CDR3 has 11 amino acids. V lost 3 bases and J lost 12, with 11 bases in between. CDR3 protein: CASSYSRVTFF. The CDR3 nucleotides are TGTGCCAGCAGTTATAGTAGAGTAACTTTCTTT.

This clone was seen just once. The chain has TRBV2 and TRBJ2-3; 7 bases align to TRBD2. There are 15 residues in the CDR3. CDR1 is SNHLY, CDR2 FYNNEI, per germline. J gave up 3 bases and V 1 base, and 4 bases lay outside the gene matches. The DNA for the CDR3 is TGTGCCAGCAGTGAAGTGGTGGGGGGGACAGATACGCAGTATTTT. Translating gives CASSEVVGGTDTQYF.

This sequence joins TRBV19 and TRBJ1-1; 12 nucleotides agree with TRBD1. The CDR3 covers 17 residues. CDR1 and CDR2 (germline): LNHDA, SQIVND (reference sequence). The V and J ends lost 4 bases and 4 bases, in that order; junction bases with no gene match: 10. The CDR3 is CASSSPGTGGLGTEAFF. The CDR3 bases are TGTGCCAGTAGTAGTCCCGGGACAGGGGGCTTAGGCACTGAAGCTTTCTTT.

At least ten counts were recorded for this clone. V and J are TRBV6-1 and TRBJ2-1; TRBD2 aligns across 8 bases. CDR3 length: 19 amino acids. CDR1 and CDR2 from the germline V gene are MNHNS and SASEGT. The J segment lost 1 base and the V segment lost 4 bases, leaving 15 bases of the junction unmatched. The CDR3 sequence: CASSALRFGAGASYNEQFF. CDR3 nucleotides: TGTGCCAGCAGTGCCCTCCGGTTTGGAGCGGGGGCTTCCTACAATGAGCAGTTCTTC.

The genes are TRBV19 and TRBJ2-1; 8 positions agree with TRBD1. The CDR3 is 14 amino acids. The V and J ends lost 6 bases and 4 bases, in that order; junction bases with no gene match: 5. From germline, CDR1 is LNHDA and CDR2 SQIVND (reference sequence). Here the CDR3 reads CASSQGARYNEQFF. Here the CDR3 DNA reads TGTGCCAGTAGCCAGGGGGCGAGGTACAATGAGCAGTTCTTC.

Note on this clone: This sample includes further DNA sequences coding for the same CDR3. The chain joins TRBV6-5 to TRBJ1-2; D uncertain. The V end lost 6 bases, the J end lost 2 bases, and 7 bases lay between the germline ends. Germline loops: CDR1 MNHEY, CDR2 SVGAGI. The CDR3 extends over 12 amino acids. The CDR3 DNA reads TGTGCCAGCAGCCGAGGCAACTATGGCTACACCTTC. This translates into CASSRGNYGYTF.

This clone was picked up a small number of times. The chain joins TRBV7-2 to TRBJ1-4, with a weak D call TRBD1 (5 bases). Germline CDR1 and CDR2: SGHTA and FQGNSA. V was trimmed by 5 bases and J by 6 bases, leaving 25 bases between them. The CDR3 extends over 18 amino acids. As DNA, the CDR3 is TGTGCCAGCAGCCAAAGCCCAGGAGGGGCCGTGAGTTATGAAAAACTGTTTTTT. Translated, it gives CASSQSPGGAVSYEKLFF.

This clone has a single count. The chain uses TRBV30 and TRBJ1-5, with 7 bases that match TRBD1. After removal of 1 base from V and 4 bases from J, the junction contained 7 bases not matched to a gene. The CDR3 has 15 residues. In germline, CDR1 is GTSNPN, CDR2 SVGIG (reference sequence). In nucleotides, the CDR3 is TGTGCCTGGAGTGCCAGACAGGGAACAAATCAGCCCCAGCATTTT. It is translated as CAWSARQGTNQPQHF. The full variable domain, with the rest looked up from reference TRBV30 and TRBJ1-5, is SQTIHQWPATLVQPVGSPLSLECTVEGTSNPNLYWYRQAAGRGLQLLFYSVGIGQISSEVPQNLSASRPQDRQFILSSKKLLLSDSGFYLCAWSARQGTNQPQHFGDGTRLSIL.

The chain couples TRBV2 to TRBJ1-2, with 10 positions matching TRBD1. V shed 8 bases and J 11 bases; nucleotides not matched to a gene: 8. The CDR3 sequence is 12 residues long. From germline, CDR1 is SNHLY and CDR2 FYNNEI. The CDR3, as DNA: TGTGCCAGCGGGGGACAGGGGCTACCTTACACCTTC. Translation gives CASGGQGLPYTF.

The genes are TRBV19 and TRBJ1-1; tentative D call: TRBD1 (5 bases). The germline V gene encodes CDR1 LNHDA and CDR2 SQIVND (reference sequence). Trimming stripped 7 bases from V and 0 bases from J, with 18 bases between. The CDR3 spans 16 residues. CDR3 DNA: TGTGCCAGTACTTCCCCAAGACAGCTCATGAACACTGAAGCTTTCTTT. It specifies CASTSPRQLMNTEAFF. Full variable domain (remainder filled in from reference TRBV19 and TRBJ1-1): DGGITQSPKYLFRKEGQNVTLSCEQNLNHDAMYWYRQDPGQGLRLIYYSQIVNDFQKGDIAEGYSVSREKKESFPLTVTSAQKNPTAFYLCASTSPRQLMNTEAFFGQGTRLTVV.

V gene TRBV19 combines with J gene TRBJ1-3; maybe TRBD1 (6 bases). Trimming removed 2 bases at V and 0 bases at J, with 14 bases between. CDR1 is LNHDA and CDR2 is SQIVND in the germline V gene (reference sequence). The CDR3 sequence is 17 residues long. The CDR3, as DNA: TGTGCCAGTAGTATAATAGGACAGTCAAGCTCTGGAAACACCATATATTTT. The encoded protein is CASSIIGQSSSGNTIYF.

The table lists this clone with a few counts. This chain joins TRBV13 and TRBJ2-2; D is ambiguous. Germline assignment: CDR1 PRHDT and CDR2 FYEKMQ (reference sequence). The V end was cut by 1 base, the J end by 4 bases, with 7 bases between. The CDR3 contains 14 residues. In nucleotides, the CDR3 is TGTGCCAGCAGCTTAGCACAGTCCACCGGGGAGCTGTTTTTT. Protein: CASSLAQSTGELFF.

The chain uses TRBV19 and TRBJ1-4; D uncertain. The CDR3 length is 16 residues. CDR1 is LNHDA, CDR2 SQIVND, per germline (reference sequence). V was clipped by 5 bases and J by 3 bases, with 16 bases between them. CDR3 region: CASSPAGGRSNEKLFF. CDR3 sequence (DNA): TGTGCCAGTAGTCCCGCAGGAGGGCGATCTAATGAAAAACTGTTTTTT. Drawing the rest from reference TRBV19 and TRBJ1-4, the complete variable domain is DGGITQSPKYLFRKEGQNVTLSCEQNLNHDAMYWYRQDPGQGLRLIYYSQIVNDFQKGDIAEGYSVSREKKESFPLTVTSAQKNPTAFYLCASSPAGGRSNEKLFFGSGTQLSVL.

The rearrangement uses TRBV5-1 and TRBJ1-2; D may be TRBD1 (5 bases). The CDR3 sequence is 16 residues long. Trimming took 2 bases from V and 4 from J, leaving 18 bases between them. Germline values: CDR1 SGHRS, CDR2 YFSETQ. For the CDR3, the DNA is TGCGCCAGCAGCTTCTCCGGAGGGGAGGGGAGCTATGGCTACACCTTC. Translated: CASSFSGGEGSYGYTF.

The rearrangement joins TRBV2 to TRBJ2-3, with 11 positions matching TRBD1. Looked up from germline, CDR1 is SNHLY and CDR2 is FYNNEI. V lost 6 bases, J lost 5 bases, and 7 bases stayed unmatched. The CDR3 covers 15 residues. The CDR3 loop reads CASRLDRGRGDTQYF. CDR3 nucleotide sequence: TGTGCCAGCAGATTGGACAGGGGGCGAGGAGATACGCAGTATTTT.

This clone was seen a handful of times. The gene calls are TRBV4-1 and TRBJ1-1; unclear D gene. The germline CDR1 and CDR2 sequences are MGHRA and YSYEKL. Trimming removed 1 base at V and 6 bases at J, with 9 bases between. The CDR3 extends over 13 amino acids. The CDR3 coding sequence is TGCGCCAGCAGCCAAGGACTTAGGCCTGAAGCTTTCTTT. Translated: CASSQGLRPEAFF.

The chain uses TRBV12-3 or TRBV12-4 and TRBJ2-7; D perhaps matches TRBD2 (5 bases). Deletions cut 6 bases from V and 7 bases from J, with 16 bases between. The CDR3 is 13 residues long. The CDR3 loop reads CASSLPAGLEQYF. The CDR3 DNA sequence: TGTGCCAGCAGCCTCCCCGCGGGTCTTGAGCAGTACTTC.

The genes are TRBV5-1 and TRBJ2-1; D possibly corresponds to TRBD2 (6 bases). Germline values: CDR1 SGHRS, CDR2 YFSETQ. The CDR3 has 15 residues. The V end lost 1 base, the J end lost 2 bases, and 10 bases lay between the germline ends. CDR3 in DNA: TGCGCCAGCAGCTTGAGCGGGCTTCCCTACAATGAGCAGTTCTTC. It is translated as CASSLSGLPYNEQFF.

The CDR3 DNA follows: TGTGCCAGCAGTGCACAGGGGAACTATGGCTACACCTTC. This translates into CASSAQGNYGYTF. This sequence joins TRBV2 and TRBJ1-2; 7 nucleotides agree with TRBD1. Germline CDR1 reads SNHLY; CDR2 reads FYNNEI. J was trimmed by 2 bases and V by 4 bases; bases with no gene match: 1. The CDR3 contains 13 residues.

The chain links TRBV2 to TRBJ1-5; D perhaps matches TRBD1 (5 bases). From germline, CDR1 is SNHLY and CDR2 FYNNEI. CDR3 length: 15 residues. The V and J ends lost 8 bases and 2 bases respectively, with 16 bases between them. The CDR3 region is CASETGLPGNQPQHF. The CDR3 DNA is TGTGCCAGCGAGACGGGACTCCCCGGCAATCAGCCCCAGCATTTT.

This rearrangement joins TRBV5-1 to TRBJ2-1, with TRBD2 matching 14 bases. V was pared by 0 bases and J by 5 bases, with 7 bases of the junction left unmatched. Looked up from germline, CDR1 is SGHRS and CDR2 is YFSETQ. The CDR3 sequence is 18 residues long. CDR3 sequence: CASSLAPGLAGVNNEQFF. DNA of the CDR3: TGCGCCAGCAGCTTGGCCCCGGGACTAGCGGGGGTTAACAATGAGCAGTTCTTC.